The next 24 T cell receptor beta chains were all read from a single sample in a study of T cells after yellow fever vaccination. MiXCR was run by TCRdb on the 5' RACE reads, yielding one entry per CDR3 protein. This sample has 100,000 to 150,000 distinct CDR3 sequences, with about 8.4% found just once. This specimen was CD8+ T cells sorted from PBMCs, taken on the day of the yellow fever booster vaccination. These receptors originate from a man between 18 and 29 years old who received the YFV17D yellow fever vaccine.

This clonotype was picked up many times. The gene calls are TRBV4-3 and TRBJ2-7; no clear D. Deletions cut 4 bases from V and 3 bases from J, with 16 bases between. The germline CDR1 and CDR2 sequences are LGHNA and YSLEER. CDR3 length equals 15 residues. The CDR3 spells CASSLDSGGVYEQYF. The CDR3 DNA reads TGCGCCAGCAGCCTCGATTCGGGCGGAGTCTACGAGCAGTACTTC.

The chain links TRBV15 to TRBJ2-1, with TRBD1 identical over 7 bases. Germline V gene lookup returns CDR1 LNHNV and CDR2 YYDKDF (reference sequence). The CDR3 is 14 amino acids. J lost 7 bases, V lost 6 bases, and 9 bases had no gene match. The CDR3 coding sequence is TGTGCCACCAGAGGGGCAGGGGGTGATAATGAGCAGTTCTTC. This encodes CATRGAGGDNEQFF. Using reference TRBV15 and TRBJ2-1 for the parts outside the CDR3, the full variable domain is DAMVIQNPRYQVTQFGKPVTLSCSQTLNHNVMYWYQQKSSQAPKLLFHYYDKDFNNEADTPDNFQSRRPNTSFCFLDIRSPGLGDTAMYLCATRGAGGDNEQFFGPGTRLTVL.

This clonotype was seen ten or more times. The chain links TRBV4-3 to TRBJ1-6; no clear D. Per the germline V gene, CDR1 is LGHNA and CDR2 is YSLEER. The CDR3 covers 14 residues. V gave up 3 bases and J gave up 10 bases, with 13 bases separating them. The CDR3 DNA follows: TGCGCCAGCAGCCAGGCGGGATTAGTATCACCCCTCCACTTT. Its protein is CASSQAGLVSPLHF.

This clonotype was seen repeatedly, ten times or more. CDR3 sequence reads: CASSQDWSGDYEQYV. The CDR3 nucleotides read TGTGCCAGCAGCCAAGATTGGTCAGGGGACTACGAGCAGTACGTC. The J gene is TRBJ2-7, the V gene TRBV3-2; the table's D gene call, TRBD1, was not cross checked with the DNA. TRBV3-2 is described as a pseudogene. There are 15 residues in the CDR3.

In this sample, this clonotype turned up a few times. The chain uses TRBV5-1 and TRBJ1-1; 9 bases map to TRBD1. V lost 4 bases, J lost 6 bases, and 10 bases stayed unmatched. The length of the CDR3 is 15 residues. In germline, CDR1 is SGHRS, CDR2 YFSETQ. Here the CDR3 reads CASSLGGTGSPEAFF. In DNA form, the CDR3 reads TGCGCCAGCAGCCTGGGGGGGACAGGGTCTCCTGAAGCTTTCTTT. Looking up the rest from reference TRBV5-1 and TRBJ1-1 gives the full variable domain: KAGVTQTPRYLIKTRGQQVTLSCSPISGHRSVSWYQQTPGQGLQFLFEYFSETQRNKGNFPGRFSGRQFSNSRSEMNVSTLELGDSALYLCASSLGGTGSPEAFFGQGTRLTVV.

This chain connects TRBV12-3 or TRBV12-4 to TRBJ2-5; D possibly corresponds to TRBD1 (8 bases). CDR3 length: 18 amino acids. V was pared by 4 bases and J by 4 bases, with 25 bases between. The CDR3 nucleotides read TGTGCCAGCAGTTCCCGACTCGGACAGGGAGGGGTTGCAGAGACCCAGTACTTC. This encodes CASSSRLGQGGVAETQYF.

This clonotype has more than one count but fewer than ten. This chain links TRBV6-5 with TRBJ2-5; no reliable D call. V gave up 8 bases and J gave up 3 bases, with 19 bases separating them. This CDR3 region has 15 residues. The germline CDR1 and CDR2 sequences are MNHEY and SVGAGI. The CDR3 reads CASVRALGRKETQYF. The CDR3, as DNA: TGTGCCAGCGTAAGGGCCCTGGGTCGGAAAGAGACCCAGTACTTC.

This clonotype was counted at least ten times. The V call is TRBV10-3, the J call TRBJ2-6; D is undetermined. The germline CDR1 and CDR2 sequences are ENHRY and SYGVKD. The CDR3 is 12 amino acids. V lost 8 bases and J 4 bases, leaving 6 bases between the germline ends. The CDR3 DNA reads as TGTGCCATCGGCCCCGGGGCCAACGTCCTGACTTTC. Translating it yields CAIGPGANVLTF.

V usage is TRBV29-1 and J usage is TRBJ2-5, with D possibly matching TRBD2 (5 bases). The CDR3 spans 11 residues. Trimming removed 0 bases at V and 10 bases at J, with 9 bases between. Germline CDR1 SQVTM, CDR2 ANQGSEA. CDR3 protein: CSVEDLGVQYF. The CDR3 nucleotides are TGCAGCGTTGAAGATCTCGGGGTCCAGTACTTC.

This clonotype has only a few counts. V and J are TRBV5-4 and TRBJ2-5, with D possibly being TRBD2 (5 bases). CDR1 and CDR2 from the germline V gene are SGHNT and YYREEE (reference sequence). The V and J ends lost 4 bases and 5 bases respectively, with 21 bases between them. CDR3 length: 16 amino acids. CDR3 nucleotides: TGTGCCAGCAGCCCCTACTCCCGACCTAGGGAGGAGACCCAGTACTTC. It encodes CASSPYSRPREETQYF.

This clonotype has only a few counts. The rearrangement links TRBV4-1 to TRBJ2-3, with 9 bases that match TRBD2. The CDR3 has 16 amino acids. V lost 0 bases, J lost 4 bases, and 5 bases stayed unmatched. Germline lookup yields CDR1 MGHRA and CDR2 YSYEKL. The CDR3: CASSQETSGGPDTQYF. The CDR3 region has the DNA TGCGCCAGCAGCCAAGAGACAAGCGGGGGGCCAGATACGCAGTATTTT.

There are a few counts of this clonotype. The chain joins TRBV11-2 to TRBJ2-6; maybe TRBD2 (6 bases). V was pared by 6 bases and J by 4 bases, with 13 bases between. The germline V gene encodes CDR1 SGHAT and CDR2 FQNNGV. This CDR3 contains 15 residues. CDR3 loop: CASREEGSGANVLTF. The CDR3 nucleotides read TGTGCCAGCAGGGAGGAGGGATCCGGGGCCAACGTCCTGACTTTC.

This clonotype was picked up a small number of times. The chain has TRBV20-1 and TRBJ1-6, with TRBD1 as a possible D gene (5 bases). V was cut by 6 bases and J by 7 bases, with 16 bases left in between. The CDR3 loop spans 14 amino acids. Germline-derived CDR1 and CDR2 are DFQATT and SNEGSKA (reference sequence). CDR3 loop: CSAMRRVENSPLHF. CDR3 sequence (DNA): TGCAGTGCGATGCGCAGGGTTGAAAATTCACCCCTCCACTTT.

This clonotype was found many times. This chain connects TRBV20-1 to TRBJ1-6, with 9 bases aligning to TRBD1. CDR1 is DFQATT, CDR2 SNEGSKA, per germline (reference sequence). V dropped 5 bases and J dropped 10; count of bases not matched to a gene: 12. This CDR3 spans 15 amino acids. Here the CDR3 reads CSAGPGQGEYSPLHF. Here the CDR3 DNA reads TGCAGTGCTGGTCCGGGACAGGGTGAATACTCACCCCTCCACTTT.

This clonotype appeared a few times. The CDR3 region has the DNA TGTGCCAGCAGCGCCCAGGGGGGCCCATCTGGGGCCAACGTCCTGACTTTC. Encoded protein: CASSAQGGPSGANVLTF. The chain couples TRBV9 to TRBJ2-6, with D possibly matching TRBD1 (7 bases). Trimming pared 3 bases from V and 1 base from J, leaving 14 bases between. Germline assignment: CDR1 SGDLS and CDR2 YYNGEE. The CDR3 sequence is 17 residues long. Using reference TRBV9 and TRBJ2-6 for the parts outside the CDR3, the full variable domain is DSGVTQTPKHLITATGQRVTLRCSPRSGDLSVYWYQQSLDQGLQFLIQYYNGEERAKGNILERFSAQQFPDLHSELNLSSLELGDSALYFCASSAQGGPSGANVLTFGAGSRLTVL.

J is TRBJ2-1 and V is TRBV4-3; TRBD2 matches at 7 bases. This CDR3 is built from 14 residues. Germline trimming cut 1 base from V and 7 bases from J; bases unmatched to any gene: 4. Germline assignment: CDR1 LGHNA and CDR2 YSLEER. Here the CDR3 DNA reads TGCGCCAGCAGCCAAGTCGGGGGGAAGAATGAGCAGTTCTTC. This sequence encodes CASSQVGGKNEQFF.

V usage is TRBV11-1 and J usage is TRBJ2-5; D is undetermined. V shed 3 bases and J shed 5 bases, with 7 bases lying between them. Germline V gives CDR1 SGHAT, CDR2 FQDESV (reference sequence). The CDR3 is 12 residues long. CDR3 sequence reads: CASSLPTETQYF. In DNA, the CDR3 is TGTGCCAGCAGCTTGCCTACGGAGACCCAGTACTTC.

This clonotype has at least ten counts. V usage is TRBV4-2 and J usage is TRBJ1-2, with unresolved D. The CDR3 consists of 18 residues. Germline V gives CDR1 LGHNA, CDR2 YNFKEQ. The germline V and J ends were trimmed by 1 base and 0 bases, with 18 bases remaining between them. The CDR3 DNA follows: TGTGCCAGCAGCCAAGGCCCCGGAGAGGAGGTGCCTAACTATGGCTACACCTTC. Encoded protein: CASSQGPGEEVPNYGYTF.

The chain employs TRBV29-1 and TRBJ1-2, with a tentative D call TRBD1 (5 bases). Between the trimmed V and J ends, which lost 1 base and 3 bases, there was a span of 9 bases. The CDR3 contains 13 residues. Germline loops: CDR1 SQVTM, CDR2 ANQGSEA. The CDR3 is CSVEGGRDYGYTF. The CDR3 DNA is TGCAGCGTTGAAGGGGGCAGGGACTATGGCTACACCTTC.

This clonotype was observed many times. The chain is built from TRBV10-1 and TRBJ2-7, with a tentative D call TRBD1 (5 bases). The germline V gene encodes CDR1 WNHNN and CDR2 SYGVQD (reference sequence). The CDR3 runs 12 residues. Deletions cut 5 bases from V and 1 base from J, with 6 bases between. The CDR3 loop is CASSSGSYEQYF. CDR3 DNA sequence: TGCGCCAGCAGTTCAGGGTCCTACGAGCAGTACTTC.

This clonotype was detected ten times or more. J is TRBJ2-5 and V is TRBV12-3 or TRBV12-4, with 13 bases aligning to TRBD2. V lost 8 bases to trimming and J lost 6 bases; unmatched junction nucleotides: 12. The CDR3 has 16 residues. The CDR3 region is CASSLVTSGGAQTQYF. DNA of the CDR3: TGTGCCAGCTCGTTGGTCACTAGCGGGGGGGCGCAGACCCAGTACTTC.

V is TRBV5-1 and J is TRBJ2-1; 8 nucleotides line up with TRBD2. The ends lost 2 bases at V and 2 bases at J; junction bases unmatched: 0. Germline assignment: CDR1 SGHRS and CDR2 YFSETQ. The CDR3 is 14 residues long. CDR3 residues: CASSFSGAYNEQFF. The CDR3 DNA reads as TGCGCCAGCAGCTTTAGCGGGGCCTACAATGAGCAGTTCTTC.

The chain combines TRBV7-2 with TRBJ2-3; D is unclear. The CDR3 contains 14 residues. Trimming pared 1 base from V and 5 bases from J, leaving 10 bases between. CDR1 and CDR2 from the germline V gene are SGHTA and FQGNSA. The CDR3 bases are TGTGCCAGCAGCTTAGGGCAGAGTCAAGATACGCAGTATTTT. Translating it yields CASSLGQSQDTQYF.

This clonotype was seen at least ten times. The V and J genes are TRBV6-6 and TRBJ2-7, with D tentatively TRBD2 (5 bases). CDR1 MNHNY and CDR2 SVGAGI come from the germline V gene (reference sequence). The CDR3 covers 14 residues. Trimming cost V 10 bases and J 1 base, with 17 bases left between them. DNA for the CDR3: TGTGCCACCAAGCCCTTGGGGAGTTCCTACGAGCAGTACTTC. It codes for CATKPLGSSYEQYF.